The sequence of this T cell receptor (beta chain) was determined in a study of shared clonotypes between healthy human individuals. Study-wide results and caveats: Represented genetic and exposure-history diversity was restricted by having few donors.

Naive CD8 isolation took CD45RO-negative cells positively selected for CCR7 and excluded terminally differentiated effector memory CD45RA+ cells. Deep was the level at which the assay was run. TCRdb's copy holds only in-frame clones and misses some; the assay was immunoSEQ multiplex PCR. This sample has roughly 2,000,000 clones, with roughly 95% found just once. As concerns this clone: What it binds is unknown.

Germline loops: CDR1 MNHNS, CDR2 SASEGT. The CDR3 has 13 amino acids. V was clipped by 6 bases and J by 4 bases, with 13 bases between them. The source is a man aged 18 to 30 in good health. Specimen: naive CD8+ T cells sorted from blood. This chain connects TRBV6-1 to TRBJ2-7, with a possible D match to TRBD1 (6 bases). CDR3 in amino acids: CASSRDTLYEQYF. The CDR3 coding sequence is TGTGCCAGCAGCCGGGACACTCTATACGAGCAGTACTTC.